This T cell receptor beta chain was profiled in a study of vaccination and CD4 T cells after COVID-19. For the study at large: Treatment of control cultures consisted of a CEFX pool, an HIV-1 Nef pool, or no peptide.

Between the trimmed V and J ends, which lost 0 bases and 0 bases, there was a span of 4 bases. This CDR3 is built from 14 residues. Germline V gives CDR1 MNHEY, CDR2 SVGAGI. Scientists ran DNA taken from cultured CD4+ T cells through the Oncomine TCR Beta short-read assay for sequencing. It was from cultured CD4+ T cells that genomic DNA was extracted. TCRdb redid the calling of the PCR reads with MiXCR, one entry per CDR3 protein. The data hold around 15,000 distinct CDR3 sequences, with around 43% observed a single time. Treatment reported: roughly ten-day PBMC culture with coronavirus spike peptide pools or control peptides (ViraFEST assay). Peptide pools at approximately 10 ug/ml, together with roughly 9.1 IU/ml IL-2, were added to cultures of some 2 million PBMCs per well. As for this clonotype: Its cognate antigen is unknown.

V is TRBV6-5 and J is TRBJ2-3; unclear D gene. This material consisted of CD4+ T cells from blood, cultured in vitro, taken before SARS-CoV-2 vaccination. The TCR was taken from a human donor who received a COVID-19 vaccine. The CDR3 protein is CASSYSWSTDTQYF. The CDR3 DNA sequence: TGTGCCAGCAGTTACTCCTGGAGCACAGATACGCAGTATTTT.